Sequencing of this TCR beta chain was carried out in a study of T cell changes during pregnancy in multiple sclerosis. This clone appeared a single time. This CDR3 has 13 residues. The germline V gene has CDR1 KGHSH and CDR2 LQKENI. Deletions cut 4 bases from V and 5 bases from J, with 12 bases between. The method was immunoSEQ multiplex PCR; TCRdb's version includes in-frame clones alone and lacks a portion of them. The repertoire holds about 73,000 clones, around 90% seen once, with around 9.5% in the top ten. The rearrangement uses TRBV18 and TRBJ2-7; D possibly corresponds to TRBD2 (6 bases). This clonotype was sampled from a female donor in good health, enrolled as a control in a pregnancy study. The sample was peripheral blood, taken after pregnancy. The CDR3 sequence is CASSLDYADEQYF. The CDR3 DNA follows: TGTGCCAGCTCACTGGACTACGCCGACGAGCAGTACTTC.